Presented here are 16 T cell receptor beta chains from one specimen sequenced in a study of T cells in Graves' hyperthyroidism and ophthalmopathy. Researchers took RNA transcripts and amplified the TCR beta CDR3 regions from them. An initial round of RT-PCR targeting the TCR CDR3 relied on the HTBI primer set. TCRdb re-called the multiplex PCR reads through MiXCR, storing one row per CDR3 protein. Of roughly 650,000 distinct CDR3 sequences listed, roughly a sixth are singletons. Sequencing was done on a sample of blood. These receptors were collected from a woman between 40 and 50 years old with Graves' ophthalmopathy.

This clonotype was found many times. V usage is TRBV2 and J usage is TRBJ2-3; 7 bases are a match to TRBD2. The CDR3 totals 16 residues. Losses at the gene ends were 7 bases for V and 2 bases for J; bases not matched to a gene: 12. Germline lookup yields CDR1 SNHLY and CDR2 FYNNEI. Written as DNA, the CDR3 is TGTGCCAGCAACCGACACTCGGGAGGAGTCACAGATACGCAGTATTTT. Translation gives CASNRHSGGVTDTQYF.

In this sample, this clonotype turned up a few times. The genes are TRBV12-3 or TRBV12-4 and TRBJ2-1; no clear D gene. The germline V and J ends were trimmed by 8 bases and 5 bases, with 13 bases remaining between them. CDR3 length: 13 amino acids. CDR3 sequence: CASSIYRHNEQFF. CDR3 DNA sequence: TGTGCCAGCTCCATTTACAGACACAATGAGCAGTTCTTC.

Points on this clonotype: A read error is possible here, since a much larger clone lies one base away. The chain carries TRBV24-1 and TRBJ1-5; weak D call: TRBD1 (6 bases). Germline CDR1 and CDR2: KGHDR and SFDVKD. The CDR3 is 17 amino acids. V lost 4 bases and J 2 bases, leaving 17 bases between the germline ends. The CDR3, as DNA: TGTGCCACCAGTGAGGGTGGCCGGGGGCAAGGCAATCAGCCCCAGCATTTT. This gives the protein CATSEGGRGQGNQPQHF.

V gene TRBV6-1 combines with J gene TRBJ2-5; 12 nucleotides align to TRBD2. After removal of 6 bases from V and 2 bases from J, the junction contained 4 bases not matched to a gene. Germline V CDR1 and CDR2: MNHNS, SASEGT. The CDR3 is made up of 15 amino acids. As DNA, the CDR3 is TGTGCCAGCAGAAGGACTAGCGGGGAACAAGAGACCCAGTACTTC. Translation: CASRRTSGEQETQYF.

This clonotype was recorded at least ten times. The V gene is TRBV3-1, the J gene TRBJ1-1; D is uncertain. Trimming shortened V by 4 bases and J by 2 bases, and 23 bases separated the two germline ends. Germline CDR1 LGHDT, CDR2 YNNKEL (reference sequence). CDR3 size: 18 residues. CDR3 protein: CASSREGPRFGRNTEAFF. For the CDR3, the DNA is TGTGCCAGCAGCCGAGAAGGTCCTCGATTCGGGCGTAACACTGAAGCTTTCTTT.

This clonotype showed up many times. This chain links TRBV29-1 with TRBJ2-7; D is possibly TRBD1 (6 bases). Looked up from germline, CDR1 is SQVTM and CDR2 is ANQGSEA. V dropped 6 bases and J dropped 1 base, with 19 bases sitting between them. The CDR3 covers 15 residues. The CDR3 is CSVRSRGIGSYEQYF. The DNA of the CDR3 is TGCAGCGTCAGATCCAGGGGAATTGGTTCCTACGAGCAGTACTTC.

The rearrangement links TRBV5-4 to TRBJ1-1; D gene unclear. The germline V gene has CDR1 SGHNT and CDR2 YYREEE (reference sequence). The CDR3 sequence is 13 residues long. The germline V and J ends were trimmed by 4 bases and 8 bases, with 15 bases remaining between them. In DNA, the CDR3 is TGTGCCAGCAGCCCCCAGGTTGGGCTGGAAGCTTTCTTT. Translating it yields CASSPQVGLEAFF.

This clonotype was recorded at least ten times. V gene TRBV5-5 combines with J gene TRBJ2-5, with TRBD2 matching over 9 bases. Germline V gene lookup returns CDR1 SGHKS and CDR2 YYEKEE (reference sequence). V shed 3 bases, J shed 5 bases, and the junction held 8 bases outside the gene matches. The CDR3 is made up of 15 amino acids. The chain's CDR3 is CASSWRGGGGETQYF. CDR3 DNA: TGTGCCAGCAGCTGGCGGGGGGGCGGCGGTGAGACCCAGTACTTC.

The rearrangement links TRBV20-1 to TRBJ2-5, with 7 positions matching TRBD2. The ends lost 0 bases at V and 5 bases at J; junction bases unmatched: 12. CDR1 is DFQATT, CDR2 SNEGSKA, per germline (reference sequence). This CDR3 contains 16 residues. The CDR3 region has the DNA TGCAGTGCTAGAGATCGGGTAGCGGGCCCCCGGGAGACCCAGTACTTC. Its translation: CSARDRVAGPRETQYF.

The table lists this clonotype with a few counts. The V gene is TRBV6-1, the J gene TRBJ1-4, with D possibly matching TRBD1 (5 bases). CDR1 is MNHNS and CDR2 is SASEGT in the germline V gene. The ends were cut back, 2 bases at V and 0 bases at J, with 16 bases in the middle. The CDR3 extends over 18 amino acids. The CDR3: CASSERTRPIATNEKLFF. The CDR3 bases are TGTGCCAGCAGTGAACGGACACGTCCAATTGCAACTAATGAAAAACTGTTTTTT.

This clonotype was seen repeatedly, ten times or more. This rearrangement joins TRBV6-2 or TRBV6-3 to TRBJ2-7; maybe TRBD1 (5 bases). Trimming cost V 6 bases and J 4 bases, with 16 bases left between them. The CDR3 is 14 residues long. Germline V lookup: CDR1 MNHEY, CDR2 SVGEGT. The CDR3 nucleotides read TGTGCCAGCAGACCCCAGGGCTGGGGTTACGAGCAGTACTTC. Translated: CASRPQGWGYEQYF.

The sample holds many counts of this clonotype. The CDR3 spells CASSLKGPYNEQFF. CDR3 sequence (DNA): TGTGCCAGCAGTTTAAAGGGACCCTACAATGAGCAGTTCTTC. The V gene is TRBV28, the J gene TRBJ2-1; D might be TRBD1 or TRBD2, each matching 5 bases. Between the trimmed V and J ends, which lost 2 bases and 2 bases, there was a span of 7 bases. The CDR3 sequence is 14 residues long. CDR1 is MDHEN and CDR2 is SYDVKM in the germline V gene. Looking up the rest from reference TRBV28 and TRBJ2-1 gives the full variable domain: DVKVTQSSRYLVKRTGEKVFLECVQDMDHENMFWYRQDPGLGLRLIYFSYDVKMKEKGDIPEGYSVSREKKERFSLILESASTNQTSMYLCASSLKGPYNEQFFGPGTRLTVL.

CDR3 sequence (DNA): TGTGCCAGCGCCAACGGTGGAGGTGACTATGGCTACACCTTC. It encodes CASANGGGDYGYTF. The gene calls are TRBV6-2 or TRBV6-3 and TRBJ1-2; D remains ambiguous. Germline-derived CDR1 and CDR2 are MNHEY and SVGEGT. This CDR3 contains 14 residues. V lost 8 bases and J 3 bases, leaving 16 bases between the germline ends.

The chain has TRBV4-1 and TRBJ2-1, with 14 bases lining up with TRBD2. Germline trimming cut 4 bases from V and 5 bases from J; bases unmatched to any gene: 13. CDR1 and CDR2 from the germline V gene are MGHRA and YSYEKL. This CDR3 is built from 19 residues. This chain's CDR3 is CASSRGSGTSGSQDNEQFF. The CDR3 DNA reads TGCGCCAGCAGCCGAGGATCCGGGACTAGCGGGAGTCAGGACAATGAGCAGTTCTTC.

This clonotype has more than one count but fewer than ten. The V gene is TRBV20-1, the J gene TRBJ1-1, with 8 bases that match TRBD1. With 6 bases clipped from V and 4 bases from J, the junction kept 10 bases outside the gene matches. The germline V gene encodes CDR1 DFQATT and CDR2 SNEGSKA (reference sequence). The CDR3 is 14 amino acids. The CDR3 loop reads CSAPLGTGLTEAFF. The CDR3, as DNA: TGCAGTGCCCCCCTTGGGACAGGACTCACTGAAGCTTTCTTT.

This clonotype was recorded at least ten times. CDR3 sequence reads: CASSSGRGGGQPQHF. CDR3 nucleotides: TGTGCCAGCAGCTCCGGGAGGGGGGGAGGTCAGCCCCAGCATTTT. The chain carries TRBV7-4 and TRBJ1-5; D perhaps matches TRBD1 (6 bases). CDR1 SGHVT and CDR2 SQSDAQ come from the germline V gene. V was trimmed by 4 bases and J by 6 bases, leaving 16 bases between them. CDR3 size: 15 residues.